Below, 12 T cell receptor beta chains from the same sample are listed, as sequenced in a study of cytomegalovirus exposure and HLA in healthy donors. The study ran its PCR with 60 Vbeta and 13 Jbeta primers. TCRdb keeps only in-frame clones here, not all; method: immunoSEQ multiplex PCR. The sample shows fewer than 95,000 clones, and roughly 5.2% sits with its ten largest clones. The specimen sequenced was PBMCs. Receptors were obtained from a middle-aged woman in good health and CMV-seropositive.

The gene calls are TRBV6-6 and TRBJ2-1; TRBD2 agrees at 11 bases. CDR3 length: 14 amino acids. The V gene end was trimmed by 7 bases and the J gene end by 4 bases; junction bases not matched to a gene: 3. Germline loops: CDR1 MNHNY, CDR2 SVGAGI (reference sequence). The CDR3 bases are TGTGCCAGCAATTTAGCGGGGGGGTACAATGAGCAGTTCTTC. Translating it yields CASNLAGGYNEQFF.

CDR3 protein: CASSLNSFSSGNTIYF. Here the CDR3 DNA reads TGTGCCAGCAGCTTAAACAGTTTTAGCTCTGGAAACACCATATATTTT. V is TRBV7-3 and J is TRBJ1-3; D not resolved. The V end was cut by 1 base, the J end by 0 bases, with 10 bases between. The CDR3 sequence is 16 residues long. The germline CDR1 and CDR2 sequences are SGHTA and FQGTGA.

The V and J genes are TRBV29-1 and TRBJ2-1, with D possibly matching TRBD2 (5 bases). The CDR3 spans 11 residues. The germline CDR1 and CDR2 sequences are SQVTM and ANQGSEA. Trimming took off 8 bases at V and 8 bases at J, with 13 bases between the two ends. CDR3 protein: CSSGIGDEQFF. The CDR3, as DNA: TGCAGCTCTGGGATCGGGGATGAGCAGTTCTTC.

CDR3 in amino acids: CASQGALLYGYTF. In nucleotides, the CDR3 is TGTGCCAGCCAGGGGGCTCTTCTCTATGGCTACACCTTC. The chain uses TRBV7-2 and TRBJ1-2, with TRBD1 identical over 8 bases. Per germline, CDR1 SGHTA and CDR2 FQGNSA. The CDR3 loop spans 13 amino acids. The trim removed 8 bases at V and 4 bases at J, leaving 6 bases unmatched.

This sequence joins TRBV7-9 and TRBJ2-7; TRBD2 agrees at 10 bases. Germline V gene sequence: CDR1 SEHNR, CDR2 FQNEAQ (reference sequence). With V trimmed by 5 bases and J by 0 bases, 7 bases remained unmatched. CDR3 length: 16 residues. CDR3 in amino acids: CASSQQLAGPSYEQYF. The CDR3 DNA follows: TGTGCCAGCAGCCAACAACTAGCGGGACCCTCCTACGAGCAGTACTTC.

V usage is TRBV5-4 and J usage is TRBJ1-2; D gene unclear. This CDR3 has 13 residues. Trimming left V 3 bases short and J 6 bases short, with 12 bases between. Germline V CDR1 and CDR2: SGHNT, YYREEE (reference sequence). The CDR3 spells CASSSGISDGYTF. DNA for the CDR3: TGTGCCAGCAGCTCCGGGATCAGTGATGGCTACACCTTC.

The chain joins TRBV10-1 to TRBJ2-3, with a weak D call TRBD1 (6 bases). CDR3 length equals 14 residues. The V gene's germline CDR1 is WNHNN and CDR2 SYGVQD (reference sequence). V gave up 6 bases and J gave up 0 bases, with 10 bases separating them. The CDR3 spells CASSGQPSTDTQYF. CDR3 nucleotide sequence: TGCGCCAGCAGCGGACAGCCTAGCACAGATACGCAGTATTTT.

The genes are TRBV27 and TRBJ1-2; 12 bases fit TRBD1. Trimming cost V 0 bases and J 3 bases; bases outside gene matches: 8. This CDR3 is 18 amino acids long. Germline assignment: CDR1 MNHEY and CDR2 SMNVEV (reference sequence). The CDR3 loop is CASSLSGQGAHSYYGYTF. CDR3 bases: TGTGCCAGCAGTTTATCGGGACAGGGGGCCCACTCTTACTATGGCTACACCTTC.

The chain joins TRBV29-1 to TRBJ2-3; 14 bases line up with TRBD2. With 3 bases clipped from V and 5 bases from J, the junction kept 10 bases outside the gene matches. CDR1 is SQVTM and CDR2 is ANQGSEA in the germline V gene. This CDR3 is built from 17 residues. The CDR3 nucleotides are TGCAGCGTTGAGGGCGGCGGACTAGCGGGGGGCATAGATACGCAGTATTTT. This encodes CSVEGGGLAGGIDTQYF.

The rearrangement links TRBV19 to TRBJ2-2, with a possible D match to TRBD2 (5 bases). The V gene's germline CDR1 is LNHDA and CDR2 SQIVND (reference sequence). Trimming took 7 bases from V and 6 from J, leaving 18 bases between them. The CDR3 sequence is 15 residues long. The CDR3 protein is CASTNPEKEAGELFF. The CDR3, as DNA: TGTGCCAGTACCAACCCCGAGAAGGAGGCCGGGGAGCTGTTTTTT.

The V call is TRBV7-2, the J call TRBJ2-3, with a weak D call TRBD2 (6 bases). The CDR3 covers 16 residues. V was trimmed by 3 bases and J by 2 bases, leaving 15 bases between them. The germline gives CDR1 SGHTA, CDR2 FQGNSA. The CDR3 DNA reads TGTGCCAGCAGCTTTTCGAGCGGAGGGCTCACAGATACGCAGTATTTT. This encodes CASSFSSGGLTDTQYF. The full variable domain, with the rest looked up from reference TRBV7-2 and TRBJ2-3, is GAGVSQSPSNKVTEKGKDVELRCDPISGHTALYWYRQSLGQGLEFLIYFQGNSAPDKSGLPSDRFSAERTGGSVSTLTIQRTQQEDSAVYLCASSFSSGGLTDTQYFGPGTRLTVL.

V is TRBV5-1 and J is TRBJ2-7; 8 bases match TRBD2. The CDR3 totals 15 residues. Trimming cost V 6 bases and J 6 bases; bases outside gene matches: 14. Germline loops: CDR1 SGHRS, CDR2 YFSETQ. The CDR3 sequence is CASTTSGGEGAEQYF. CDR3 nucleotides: TGCGCCAGCACAACCTCCGGGGGGGAGGGTGCCGAGCAGTACTTC.